Presented here are 5 T cell receptor beta chains from one specimen sequenced in a study of tumor and adjacent non-tumor tissue in lung cancer. The template was RNA from unsorted bulk tissue. The normal lung tissue was taken more than 3 cm from the tumor edge. A modified ARM-PCR protocol with three rounds of nested PCR amplified TCRbeta. TCRdb fed the multiplex PCR reads into MiXCR, producing one record per CDR3 protein. The sample holds approximately 68,000 distinct CDR3 sequences, 76% seen once. Sequencing was carried out using distant non-tumor lung tissue. The receptors here all came from a man aged 60 to 75 with non-small cell lung cancer.

In its sample, this clonotype was seen many times. The chain links TRBV6-6 to TRBJ2-6; no definite D call. The CDR3 spans 13 residues. Germline V gives CDR1 MNHNY, CDR2 SVGAGI (reference sequence). The V gene lost 4 bases and the J gene lost 1 base, with 2 bases spanning the gap. In DNA, the CDR3 is TGTGCCAGCAGTTTATCTGGGGCCAACGTCCTGACTTTC. Translating gives CASSLSGANVLTF.

With respect to this clonotype: The conserved phenylalanine or tryptophan is not found at the CDR3 terminus, so this likely reflects a read error. The DNA is left out, because the CDR3 cannot be placed on it with certainty; the CDR3 is given as TCRdb lists it. This chain links TRBV6-5 with TRBJ2-2; the listed D gene, TRBD1, was not tested against the DNA. Both ends counted, the CDR3 spans 13 residues. The germline gives CDR1 MNHEY, CDR2 SVGAGI. The chain's CDR3 is CASSYKGGGELYI.

On this clonotype: A much larger clone lies one base from this, so it may be a read error. The gene calls are TRBV12-3 or TRBV12-4 and TRBJ2-5; D is tentatively TRBD1 or TRBD2 (5 bases each). CDR3 length: 16 amino acids. Trimming removed 4 bases at V and 5 bases at J, with 20 bases between. The CDR3 DNA sequence: TGTGCCAGCAGTTATCGGCACGAGGGGACCCTGGAGACCCAGTACTTC. Translating gives CASSYRHEGTLETQYF.

As for this clonotype: Its ends do not fully match the called genes, so a read error is possible. V gene TRBV6-1 combines with J gene TRBJ2-6; D is possibly TRBD1 (6 bases). The CDR3 loop spans 16 amino acids. Germline CDR1 is MNHNS and CDR2 is SASEGT. The chain's CDR3 is CTSSPEGVTGTNFLTF. CDR3 coding DNA: TGTACCAGCAGCCCAGAGGGGGTGACTGGGACCAACTTCCTGACTTTC.

The chain joins TRBV20-1 to TRBJ2-7; 8 bases fit TRBD1. The CDR3 extends over 14 amino acids. The J segment lost 1 base and the V segment lost 5 bases, leaving 7 bases of the junction unmatched. The germline CDR1 and CDR2 sequences are DFQATT and SNEGSKA (reference sequence). Written as DNA, the CDR3 is TGCAGTGCTGTATCAGGGGGCCTTTCCTACGAGCAGTACTTC. Translating it yields CSAVSGGLSYEQYF.